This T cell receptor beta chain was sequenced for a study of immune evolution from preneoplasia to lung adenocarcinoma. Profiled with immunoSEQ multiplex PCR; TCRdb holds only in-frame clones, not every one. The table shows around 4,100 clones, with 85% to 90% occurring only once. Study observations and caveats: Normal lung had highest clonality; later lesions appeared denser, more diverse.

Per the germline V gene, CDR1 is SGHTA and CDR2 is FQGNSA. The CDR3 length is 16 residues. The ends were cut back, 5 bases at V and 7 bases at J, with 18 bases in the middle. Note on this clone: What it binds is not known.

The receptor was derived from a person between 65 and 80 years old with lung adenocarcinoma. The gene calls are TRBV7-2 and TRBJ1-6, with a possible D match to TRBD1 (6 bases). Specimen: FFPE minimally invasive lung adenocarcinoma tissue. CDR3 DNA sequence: TGTGCCAGCAGCCGGCGTAGCAGGGGAGGAAATTCACCCCTCCACTTT. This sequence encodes CASSRRSRGGNSPLHF. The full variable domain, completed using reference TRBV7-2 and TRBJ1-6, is GAGVSQSPSNKVTEKGKDVELRCDPISGHTALYWYRQSLGQGLEFLIYFQGNSAPDKSGLPSDRFSAERTGGSVSTLTIQRTQQEDSAVYLCASSRRSRGGNSPLHFGNGTRLTVT.